This T cell receptor (beta chain) comes out of a study of OX40 agonist ivuxolimab in advanced cancers. Turning to the study itself: Partial responses were observed in three patients, of whom one had hepatocellular carcinoma and two had cutaneous melanoma. Findings and caveats of the study: Doses of 0.1 to 3.0 mg/kg were accompanied by clonal expansion of CD4+ and CD8+ blood T cells by week 6. Among the least clonally expanded were partial responders at 0.1-3.0 mg/kg. Part of the nonresponder group also had normalized T-cell clonal expansion that was low.

The method was immunoSEQ multiplex PCR; TCRdb's version includes in-frame clones alone and lacks a portion of them. The sample contains about 45,000 clones, roughly 93% of which appear only once. Germline CDR1 is GTSNPN and CDR2 is SVGIG (reference sequence). The V and J ends lost 5 bases and 7 bases, in that order; junction bases with no gene match: 8. The CDR3 extends over 13 amino acids. This clone was observed a single time. What it binds is unknown. The sequencing used CD4+ or CD8+ T cells sorted from blood, collected in a trial of the OX40 agonist ivuxolimab. This TCR came from an adult with an advanced solid tumor such as melanoma, head and neck, liver or kidney cancer. The rearrangement links TRBV30 to TRBJ1-2; TRBD1 matches at 9 bases. CDR3 bases: TGTGCCTGGGGGGACAGGGAAAAAGGTGGCTACACCTTC. Protein sequence: CAWGDREKGGYTF.